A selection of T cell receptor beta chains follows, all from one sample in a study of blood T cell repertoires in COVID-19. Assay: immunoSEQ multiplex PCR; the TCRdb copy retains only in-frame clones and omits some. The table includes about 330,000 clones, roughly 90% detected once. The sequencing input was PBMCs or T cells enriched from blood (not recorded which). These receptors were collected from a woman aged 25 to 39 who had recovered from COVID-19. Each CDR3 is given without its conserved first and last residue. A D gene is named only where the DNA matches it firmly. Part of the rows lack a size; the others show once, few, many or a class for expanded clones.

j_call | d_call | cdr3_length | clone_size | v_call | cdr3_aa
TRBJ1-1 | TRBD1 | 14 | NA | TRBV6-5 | ASSYHEDRGVTEAF
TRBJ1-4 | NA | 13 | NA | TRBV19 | ASSLQATTNEKLF
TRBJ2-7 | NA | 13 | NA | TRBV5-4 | ASSFGGLNGYEQY
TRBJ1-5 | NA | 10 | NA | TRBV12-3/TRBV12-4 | ASSRGSGPQH
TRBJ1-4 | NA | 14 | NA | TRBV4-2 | ASSQDRGIGGEKLF
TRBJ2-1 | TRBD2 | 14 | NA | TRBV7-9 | ASSFLAGLVRNEQF
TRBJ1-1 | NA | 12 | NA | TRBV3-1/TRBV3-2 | ASSQEGGIAEAF
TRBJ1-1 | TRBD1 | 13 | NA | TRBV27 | ASSSRQGTTTEAF
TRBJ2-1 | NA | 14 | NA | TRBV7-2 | ASQPGGGVSYNEQF
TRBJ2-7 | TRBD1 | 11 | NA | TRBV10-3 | AINTGTGGRQY
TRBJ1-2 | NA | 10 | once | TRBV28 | ASQEVSYGYT
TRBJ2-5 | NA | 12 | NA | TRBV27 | ASSLILPQETQY
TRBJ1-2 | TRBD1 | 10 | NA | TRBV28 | ASNTGGLGYT
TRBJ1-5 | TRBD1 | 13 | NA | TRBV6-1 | ASSEMAGGYQPQH
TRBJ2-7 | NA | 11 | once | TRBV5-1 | ASSIDSFYEQY
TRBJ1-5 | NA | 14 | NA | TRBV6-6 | ASSYSGRFSNQPQH
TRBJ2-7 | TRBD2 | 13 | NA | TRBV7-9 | ASSFSLAGNYEQY
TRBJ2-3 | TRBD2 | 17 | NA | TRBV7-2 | ASSLEIGLAGVLADTQY
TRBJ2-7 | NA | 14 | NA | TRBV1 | TSSQEVRRVQGEQY
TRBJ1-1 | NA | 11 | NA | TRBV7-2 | ASSPQSNTEAF
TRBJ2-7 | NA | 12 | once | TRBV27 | ASSIGHLSYEQY
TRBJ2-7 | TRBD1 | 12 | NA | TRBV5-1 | ASSLGQAPYEQY
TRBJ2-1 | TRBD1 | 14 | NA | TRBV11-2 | ASSLEYDRVDNEQF
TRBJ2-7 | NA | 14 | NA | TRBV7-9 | ASSGKAGPADYEQY
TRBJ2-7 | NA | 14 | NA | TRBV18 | ASSPQGGESSYEQY
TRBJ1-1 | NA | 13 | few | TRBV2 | ASIDHRGAQTEAF